The source of this TCR beta chain is a study of blood T cells in healthy people across ages. The CDR3 runs 14 residues. Per the germline V gene, CDR1 is SGHVS and CDR2 is FQNEAQ. V lost 3 bases and J lost 0, with 6 bases in between. On this clonotype: Antigen unknown.

Broader study findings: Unsorted PBMC input precluded a conclusive naive versus antigen-experienced comparison. Long-lived donors exceeded aged donors in naive CD4+ cells and diversity.

With a J-beta primer mix and a sample-barcoded 5' primer, a second PCR ran roughly 6 to 11 cycles. MiXCR was run by TCRdb on the 5' RACE reads, yielding one entry per CDR3 protein. The sample has roughly 680,000 distinct CDR3 sequences, more than 45% seen once; the top ten hold 13%. The sequenced sample was blood. This receptor was obtained from a woman over 75 in good health. The chain recombines TRBV7-8 with TRBJ1-5; no definite D call. CDR3 sequence: CASSFDSSNQPQHF. As DNA, the CDR3 is TGTGCCAGCAGCTTCGATAGTAGCAATCAGCCCCAGCATTTT.